Sequencing of this T cell receptor (beta chain) was carried out in a study of cytotoxic CD8 clonotypes in ibrutinib-treated CLL. Study-wide points: Private clonotypes, not public ones, expanded at ibrutinib response.

For this clone: Its antigen is as yet unknown.

The table came from immunoSEQ multiplex PCR; TCRdb's copy has only in-frame clones and leaves some out. The sample has about 270,000 clones; 70% to 80% are singletons. The sequence was collected from a human donor with chronic lymphocytic leukemia. The input for sequencing was PBMCs, taken at disease progression, from a patient treated with ibrutinib.

The chain's CDR3 is CASSLLGGDYGYTF. The DNA for the CDR3 is TGCGCCAGCAGCTTGTTGGGCGGAGACTATGGCTACACCTTC. The V gene is TRBV5-1, the J gene TRBJ1-2; D gene ambiguous. The CDR3 has 14 residues. Trimming pared 1 base from V and 3 bases from J, leaving 10 bases between. The germline V gene encodes CDR1 SGHRS and CDR2 YFSETQ.